Presented here are 13 T cell receptor beta chains from one specimen sequenced in a study of technical replicates of blood from a handful of donors. Sequencing was performed with immunoSEQ multiplex PCR; in TCRdb, only in-frame clones are kept and a portion is missing. This sample has about 70,000 clones, with approximately 96% found just once. Input material: T cells isolated from PBMCs. These receptors originate from a human donor in good health.

The chain links TRBV7-9 to TRBJ2-7, with 9 positions matching TRBD1. The CDR3 contains 15 residues. Germline lookup yields CDR1 SEHNR and CDR2 FQNEAQ (reference sequence). Trimming at V came to 7 bases and at J to 1 base, leaving 8 bases not matched to a gene. The CDR3 loop is CASTLPGQGSYEQYF. The CDR3, as DNA: TGTGCCAGCACCCTTCCGGGACAGGGTTCCTACGAGCAGTACTTC.

V and J are TRBV11-2 and TRBJ1-1, with a possible D match to TRBD1 (6 bases). V was clipped by 6 bases and J by 5 bases, with 16 bases between them. Per germline, CDR1 SGHAT and CDR2 FQNNGV. The CDR3 length is 14 residues. The DNA of the CDR3 is TGTGCCAGCAGACCACTCAGGGGACGAACTGAAGCTTTCTTT. Its translation: CASRPLRGRTEAFF.

V and J are TRBV7-6 and TRBJ2-2; TRBD1 is a possible D gene (5 bases). The CDR3 sequence is 14 residues long. V was shortened by 1 base and J by 5 bases, with 8 bases between the two germline ends. Per the germline V gene, CDR1 is SGHVS and CDR2 is FNYEAQ. As DNA, the CDR3 is TGTGCCAGCAGCTTAGAAGGGGAAACCGGGGAGCTGTTTTTT. This gives the protein CASSLEGETGELFF.

J is TRBJ2-7 and V is TRBV10-3; D gene ambiguous. This CDR3 has 15 amino acids. V was cut by 0 bases and J by 2 bases, with 11 bases left in between. Germline CDR1 is ENHRY and CDR2 is SYGVKD. In nucleotides, the CDR3 is TGTGCCATCAGTGAGTCTGGAGAGAGGCCCTACGAGCAGTACTTC. Its protein product is CAISESGERPYEQYF.

This chain links TRBV7-3 with TRBJ2-3; TRBD2 agrees at 14 bases. The CDR3 is 17 residues long. The J segment lost 6 bases and the V segment lost 5 bases, leaving 10 bases of the junction unmatched. Germline V gives CDR1 SGHTA, CDR2 FQGTGA. The CDR3, as DNA: TGTGCCAGCAGCCGTGGACTAGCGGGGGGCGTGTTGGATACGCAGTATTTT. Its translation is CASSRGLAGGVLDTQYF.

This rearrangement joins TRBV19 to TRBJ2-1, with 9 bases identical to TRBD1. V was clipped by 1 base and J by 13 bases; unmatched bases: 5. This CDR3 region has 13 residues. In germline, CDR1 is LNHDA, CDR2 SQIVND (reference sequence). The CDR3 sequence is CASSIGTGAFQFF. CDR3 bases: TGTGCCAGTAGTATAGGGACAGGGGCCTTTCAGTTCTTC.

This chain joins TRBV6-1 and TRBJ1-5, with 9 bases fitting TRBD1. V was clipped by 4 bases and J by 5 bases; unmatched bases: 6. CDR1 and CDR2 from the germline V gene are MNHNS and SASEGT. This CDR3 spans 15 amino acids. CDR3 residues: CASSAQGAEDQPQHF. In DNA form, the CDR3 reads TGTGCCAGCAGTGCACAGGGGGCGGAAGATCAGCCCCAGCATTTT.

V and J are TRBV6-6 and TRBJ2-3, with D possibly matching TRBD2 (5 bases). The CDR3 is 13 amino acids. Germline V gene sequence: CDR1 MNHNY, CDR2 SVGAGI (reference sequence). Trimming removed 7 bases at V and 1 base at J, with 9 bases between. The CDR3 bases are TGTGCCAGCACCCCTAGCCGCACAGATACGCAGTATTTT. This gives the protein CASTPSRTDTQYF.

The chain has TRBV7-8 and TRBJ1-2; TRBD1 is a possible D gene (5 bases). The germline V gene has CDR1 SGHVS and CDR2 FQNEAQ. Between the trimmed V and J ends, which lost 3 bases and 4 bases, there was a span of 18 bases. The CDR3 is 16 amino acids. The CDR3 DNA sequence: TGTGCCAGCAGCTTCCGTAAGGGGTCAGCAAGCTATGGCTACACCTTC. Translated: CASSFRKGSASYGYTF.

J is TRBJ2-4 and V is TRBV7-9; 9 nucleotides agree with TRBD1. With V trimmed by 7 bases and J by 3 bases, 10 bases remained unmatched. The CDR3 runs to 16 residues. Germline values: CDR1 SEHNR, CDR2 FQNEAQ (reference sequence). The CDR3: CASTSWGQGDKNIQYF. CDR3 coding DNA: TGTGCCAGCACCTCGTGGGGACAGGGCGACAAAAACATTCAGTACTTC.

This clone was found once. The chain combines TRBV9 with TRBJ2-7; a weak D match, TRBD2 (5 bases). This CDR3 is 14 amino acids long. Per the germline V gene, CDR1 is SGDLS and CDR2 is YYNGEE. V lost 0 bases and J lost 3, with 10 bases in between. This CDR3 is CASSVGGFNYEQYF. The CDR3, as DNA: TGTGCCAGCAGCGTAGGAGGGTTTAACTACGAGCAGTACTTC.

V and J are TRBV5-1 and TRBJ2-2, with 11 bases that match TRBD2. The trim removed 1 base at V and 4 bases at J, leaving 3 bases unmatched. The CDR3 extends over 16 amino acids. The germline V gene encodes CDR1 SGHRS and CDR2 YFSETQ. CDR3 nucleotide sequence: TGCGCCAGCAGCTTGACTAGCGGGAGCATCACCGGGGAGCTGTTTTTT. Amino acid sequence: CASSLTSGSITGELFF. Combining the CDR3 with reference TRBV5-1 and TRBJ2-2 gives the whole variable domain KAGVTQTPRYLIKTRGQQVTLSCSPISGHRSVSWYQQTPGQGLQFLFEYFSETQRNKGNFPGRFSGRQFSNSRSEMNVSTLELGDSALYLCASSLTSGSITGELFFGEGSRLTVL.

V gene TRBV10-1 combines with J gene TRBJ2-1, with 14 bases that match TRBD2. The CDR3 is made up of 16 amino acids. Germline V CDR1 and CDR2: WNHNN, SYGVQD (reference sequence). Trimming took 0 bases from V and 9 from J; bases not matched to a gene: 4. CDR3: CASSESHGLAGGEQFF. The CDR3 coding sequence is TGCGCCAGCAGTGAGTCCCACGGACTAGCGGGGGGTGAGCAGTTCTTC.